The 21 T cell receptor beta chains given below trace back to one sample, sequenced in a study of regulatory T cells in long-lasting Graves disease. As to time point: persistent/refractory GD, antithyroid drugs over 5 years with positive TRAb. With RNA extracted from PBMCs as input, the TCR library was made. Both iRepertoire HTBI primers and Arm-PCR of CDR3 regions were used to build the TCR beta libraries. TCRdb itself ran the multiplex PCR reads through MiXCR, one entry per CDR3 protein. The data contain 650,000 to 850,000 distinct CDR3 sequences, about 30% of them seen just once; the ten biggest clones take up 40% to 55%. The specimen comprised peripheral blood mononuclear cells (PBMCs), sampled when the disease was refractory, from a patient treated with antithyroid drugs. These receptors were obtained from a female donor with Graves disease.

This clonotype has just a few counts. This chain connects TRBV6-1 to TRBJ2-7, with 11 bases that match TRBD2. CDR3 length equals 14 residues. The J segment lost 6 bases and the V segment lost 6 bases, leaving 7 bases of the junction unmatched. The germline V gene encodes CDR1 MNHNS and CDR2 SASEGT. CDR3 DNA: TGTGCCAGCAGGATTAGCGGGAGGGCCATCGAGCAGTACTTC. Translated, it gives CASRISGRAIEQYF.

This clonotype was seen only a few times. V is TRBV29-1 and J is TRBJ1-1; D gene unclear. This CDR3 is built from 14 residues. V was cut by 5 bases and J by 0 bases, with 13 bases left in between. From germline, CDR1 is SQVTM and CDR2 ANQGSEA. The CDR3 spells CSVPAILMNTEAFF. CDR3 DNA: TGCAGCGTTCCAGCGATTCTAATGAACACTGAAGCTTTCTTT. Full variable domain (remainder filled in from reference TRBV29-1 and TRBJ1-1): SAVISQKPSRDICQRGTSLTIQCQVDSQVTMMFWYRQQPGQSLTLIATANQGSEATYESGFVIDKFPISRPNLTFSTLTVSNMSPEDSSIYLCSVPAILMNTEAFFGQGTRLTVV.

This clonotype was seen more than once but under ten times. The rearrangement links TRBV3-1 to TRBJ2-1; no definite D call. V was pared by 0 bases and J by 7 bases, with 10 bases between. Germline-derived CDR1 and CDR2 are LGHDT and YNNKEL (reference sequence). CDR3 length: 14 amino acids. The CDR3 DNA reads TGTGCCAGCAGCCAAGATTTCGCGGCAAATGAGCAGTTCTTC. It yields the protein CASSQDFAANEQFF.

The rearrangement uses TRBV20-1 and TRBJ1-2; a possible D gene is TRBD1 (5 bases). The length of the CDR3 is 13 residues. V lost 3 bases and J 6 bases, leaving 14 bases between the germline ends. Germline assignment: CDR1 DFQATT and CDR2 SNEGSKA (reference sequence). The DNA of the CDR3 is TGCAGTGCTAGTGAGGGGCGCTGGGATGGCTACACCTTC. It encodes CSASEGRWDGYTF.

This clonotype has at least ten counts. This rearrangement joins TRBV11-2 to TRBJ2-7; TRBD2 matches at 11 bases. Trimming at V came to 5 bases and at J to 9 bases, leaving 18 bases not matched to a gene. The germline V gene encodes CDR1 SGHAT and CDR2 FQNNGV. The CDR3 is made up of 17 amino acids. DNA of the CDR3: TGTGCCAGCAGCCCAGGGACTAGCGGCTCAGCAAAACATTTGCAGTACTTC. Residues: CASSPGTSGSAKHLQYF.

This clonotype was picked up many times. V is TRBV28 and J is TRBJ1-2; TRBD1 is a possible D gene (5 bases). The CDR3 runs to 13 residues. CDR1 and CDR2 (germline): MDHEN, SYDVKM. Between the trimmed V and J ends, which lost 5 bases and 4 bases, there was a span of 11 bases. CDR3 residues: CASSTSGGYGYTF. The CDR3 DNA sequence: TGTGCCAGCAGTACCTCGGGGGGCTATGGCTACACCTTC.

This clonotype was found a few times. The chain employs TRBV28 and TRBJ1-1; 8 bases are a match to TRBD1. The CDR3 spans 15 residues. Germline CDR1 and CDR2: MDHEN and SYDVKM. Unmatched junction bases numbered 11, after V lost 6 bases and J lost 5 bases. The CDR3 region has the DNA TGTGCCAGCAGCGCGAGGGACAGGTTTGATACTGAAGCTTTCTTT. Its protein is CASSARDRFDTEAFF.

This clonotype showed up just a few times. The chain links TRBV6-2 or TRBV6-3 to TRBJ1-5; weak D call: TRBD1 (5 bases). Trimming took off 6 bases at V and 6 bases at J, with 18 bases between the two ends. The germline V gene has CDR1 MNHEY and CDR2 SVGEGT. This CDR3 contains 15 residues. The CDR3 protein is CASRLGTVERQPQHF. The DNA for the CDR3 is TGTGCCAGCAGATTAGGGACCGTGGAACGTCAGCCCCAGCATTTT.

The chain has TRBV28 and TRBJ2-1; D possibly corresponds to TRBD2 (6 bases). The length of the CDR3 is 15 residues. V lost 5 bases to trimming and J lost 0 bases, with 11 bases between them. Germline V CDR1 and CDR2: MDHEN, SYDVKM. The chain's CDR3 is CASSAGRRSYNEQFF. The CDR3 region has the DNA TGTGCCAGCAGTGCGGGACGCCGCTCCTACAATGAGCAGTTCTTC. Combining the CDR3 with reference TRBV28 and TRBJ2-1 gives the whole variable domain DVKVTQSSRYLVKRTGEKVFLECVQDMDHENMFWYRQDPGLGLRLIYFSYDVKMKEKGDIPEGYSVSREKKERFSLILESASTNQTSMYLCASSAGRRSYNEQFFGPGTRLTVL.

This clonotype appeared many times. The CDR3 is CASSPNTGTGVYGYTF. The CDR3 nucleotides read TGTGCCAGCTCACCAAATACCGGGACAGGGGTCTATGGCTACACCTTC. This sequence joins TRBV18 and TRBJ1-2, with 10 bases matching TRBD1. Trimming took 2 bases from V and 4 from J; bases not matched to a gene: 7. Germline assignment: CDR1 KGHSH and CDR2 LQKENI. The CDR3 loop spans 16 amino acids. The entire variable domain, with the rest obtained from reference TRBV18 and TRBJ1-2, is as follows: NAGVMQNPRHLVRRRGQEARLRCSPMKGHSHVYWYRQLPEEGLKFMVYLQKENIIDESGMPKERFSAEFPKEGPSILRIQQVVRGDSAAYFCASSPNTGTGVYGYTFGSGTRLTVV.

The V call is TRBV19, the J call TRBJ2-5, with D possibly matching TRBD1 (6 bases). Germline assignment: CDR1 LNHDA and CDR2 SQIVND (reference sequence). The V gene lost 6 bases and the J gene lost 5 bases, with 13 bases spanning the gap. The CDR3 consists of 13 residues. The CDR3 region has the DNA TGTGCCAGTAGCACGGACAGATGGGAGACCCAGTACTTC. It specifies CASSTDRWETQYF.

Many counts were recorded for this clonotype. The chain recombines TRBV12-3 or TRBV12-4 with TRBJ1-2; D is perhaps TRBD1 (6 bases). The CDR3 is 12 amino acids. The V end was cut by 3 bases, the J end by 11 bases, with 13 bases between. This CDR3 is CASSFPRGGYTF. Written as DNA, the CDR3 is TGTGCCAGCAGTTTCCCCAGGGGTGGTTACACCTTC.

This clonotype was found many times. The CDR3 bases are TGTGCCACCAGCAGAGCCCCGGGACTTACGAACTATGGCTACACCTTC. This sequence encodes CATSRAPGLTNYGYTF. The rearrangement joins TRBV15 to TRBJ1-2, with TRBD1 as a possible D gene (5 bases). Germline V gives CDR1 LNHNV, CDR2 YYDKDF (reference sequence). The CDR3 is 16 residues long. Trimming removed 1 base from V and 2 bases from J, with 14 bases in between.

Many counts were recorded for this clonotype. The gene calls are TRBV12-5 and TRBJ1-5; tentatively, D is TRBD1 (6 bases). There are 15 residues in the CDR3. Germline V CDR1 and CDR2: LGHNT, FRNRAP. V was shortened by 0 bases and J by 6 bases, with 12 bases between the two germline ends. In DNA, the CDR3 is TGTGCTAGTGGTTTGGTACTTGAGGGGGGTCAGCCCCAGCATTTT. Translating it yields CASGLVLEGGQPQHF.

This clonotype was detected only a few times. CDR3 protein: CASSGEDRVIGEQYF. DNA of the CDR3: TGTGCCAGTAGCGGCGAGGACAGGGTAATTGGTGAGCAGTACTTC. This chain joins TRBV19 and TRBJ2-7; 8 nucleotides line up with TRBD1. With V trimmed by 6 bases and J by 7 bases, 14 bases remained unmatched. The CDR3 has 15 residues. Looked up from germline, CDR1 is LNHDA and CDR2 is SQIVND (reference sequence).

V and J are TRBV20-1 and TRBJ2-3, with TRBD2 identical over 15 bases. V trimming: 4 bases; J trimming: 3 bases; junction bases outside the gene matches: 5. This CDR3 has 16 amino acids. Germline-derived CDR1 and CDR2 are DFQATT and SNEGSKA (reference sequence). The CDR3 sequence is CSATWTSGRVTDTQYF. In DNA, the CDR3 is TGCAGTGCTACATGGACTAGCGGGAGGGTGACAGATACGCAGTATTTT.

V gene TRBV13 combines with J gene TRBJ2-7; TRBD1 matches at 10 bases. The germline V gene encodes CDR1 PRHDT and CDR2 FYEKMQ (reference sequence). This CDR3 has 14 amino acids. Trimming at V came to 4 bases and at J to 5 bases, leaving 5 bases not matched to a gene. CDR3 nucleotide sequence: TGTGCCAGCAGCTGGGACAGGGGATCCCACGAGCAGTACTTC. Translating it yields CASSWDRGSHEQYF.

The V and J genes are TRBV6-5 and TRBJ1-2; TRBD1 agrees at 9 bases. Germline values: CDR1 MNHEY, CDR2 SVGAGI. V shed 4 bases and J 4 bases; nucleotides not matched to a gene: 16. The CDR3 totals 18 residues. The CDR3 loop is CASSFAPGTGKNTYGYTF. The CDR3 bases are TGTGCCAGCAGTTTTGCCCCCGGGACAGGGAAAAACACCTATGGCTACACCTTC.

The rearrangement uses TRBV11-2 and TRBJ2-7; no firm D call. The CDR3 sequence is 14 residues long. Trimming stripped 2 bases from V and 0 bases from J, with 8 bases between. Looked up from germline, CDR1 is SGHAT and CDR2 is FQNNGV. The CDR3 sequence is CASSLPSGSYEQYF. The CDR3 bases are TGTGCCAGCAGCTTACCATCAGGCTCCTACGAGCAGTACTTC.

The chain's CDR3 is CASSSVSRGSETQYF. Written as DNA, the CDR3 is TGTGCCAGCAGTTCCGTAAGCAGGGGGTCCGAGACCCAGTACTTC. J is TRBJ2-5 and V is TRBV6-9; 7 bases agree with TRBD1. Trimming removed 4 bases from V and 5 bases from J; junction bases left unmatched: 10. CDR3 size: 15 residues. The germline gives CDR1 MNHGY, CDR2 SVAAGI.

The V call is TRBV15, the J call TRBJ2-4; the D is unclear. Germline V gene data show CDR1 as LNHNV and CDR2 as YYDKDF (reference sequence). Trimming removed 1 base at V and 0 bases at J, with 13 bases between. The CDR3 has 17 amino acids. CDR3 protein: CATSRVPGAIAKNIQYF. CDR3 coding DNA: TGTGCCACCAGCAGAGTTCCGGGTGCTATAGCCAAAAACATTCAGTACTTC.